This is a list of T cell receptor beta chains from one sample in a study of T cells in Graves' hyperthyroidism and ophthalmopathy. TCRdb processed the multiplex PCR reads anew with MiXCR; each CDR3 protein has one entry. Of over 150,000 distinct CDR3 sequences listed, around 16% are singletons. The material sequenced was blood. These receptors were obtained from a woman in her forties or fifties with Graves' hyperthyroidism. The conserved cysteine and the conserved F or W are not part of the CDR3 here. The order of the fields is J gene, V gene, CDR3 protein.

TRBJ1-2 | TRBV20-1 | SARDLQRSYGYT
TRBJ1-5 | TRBV19 | ASSIPKSAQLNQPQH
TRBJ2-1 | TRBV19 | ASSSRGLTQF
TRBJ2-7 | TRBV29-1 | SVGTTGTSSYEQY
TRBJ1-4 | TRBV4-1 | ASSHTFQGVNEKLF
TRBJ1-1 | TRBV3-1 | ASSQVTGRHTEAF
TRBJ2-3 | TRBV25-1 | ASSEGMDRLGTDTQY
TRBJ1-2 | TRBV15 | ATSRTQTGTGYGYTFGNT
TRBJ2-7 | TRBV6-1 | ASRGTVGNEQY
TRBJ2-5 | TRBV29-1 | SSGHQEETQY
TRBJ2-3 | TRBV5-1 | ASQRLAGPTDTQY
TRBJ2-1 | TRBV7-9 | ASSPPGGVNEQF
TRBJ1-2 | TRBV30 | AWSDRALSGYT
TRBJ2-7 | TRBV3-1 | ASSQASFPTYEQY
TRBJ1-5 | TRBV5-1 | ASSLEGTNNQPQH
TRBJ1-1 | TRBV7-9 | ASSPSIGGSLNTEAF
TRBJ1-6 | TRBV3-1 | ASSEDHRGSYNSPLH
TRBJ2-1 | TRBV9 | ASSVGEAVEQF
TRBJ2-7 | TRBV12-3/TRBV12-4 | ASSYGGTSGNYEQY
TRBJ1-5 | TRBV28 | ASSLGAGLQPQH
TRBJ2-3 | TRBV7-6 | ASSPRTTDTQY
TRBJ2-3 | TRBV6-1 | ASSEGRELIDTQY
TRBJ2-7 | TRBV19 | ASSGDFSYEQY
TRBJ1-6 | TRBV4-1 | ASSPSTGQNSPLH
TRBJ1-1 | TRBV6-1 | ASTRNTEAF
TRBJ2-7 | TRBV7-6 | ASSAAPSGRGSPYEQY
TRBJ2-5 | TRBV28 | ASRDLSGGRETQY
TRBJ1-6 | TRBV20-1 | SARPRGPRGGSPLH
TRBJ2-2 | TRBV18 | ASSPQGQGAGELF
TRBJ1-2 | TRBV12-3/TRBV12-4 | ASRPSRDSIYYGYT
TRBJ1-5 | TRBV6-1 | ASSEYLGGNQPQH
TRBJ1-2 | TRBV12-3/TRBV12-4 | ASSLGTTAWYGYT
TRBJ2-1 | TRBV20-1 | SAPLTGTGKYNEQF
TRBJ2-3 | TRBV20-1 | SARTGGSDTQY
TRBJ1-1 | TRBV5-6 | ASRNSMNTEAF
TRBJ2-6 | TRBV27 | ASSLTERSAVLT
TRBJ2-7 | TRBV29-1 | SASKGTIYEQY
TRBJ2-1 | TRBV30 | AWSVGSGSYEQF
TRBJ1-2 | TRBV29-1 | SVEDPGQST
TRBJ2-3 | TRBV27 | ASNRLRAPDTQY
TRBJ2-7 | TRBV20-1 | SAAFFRPGTASYEQY
TRBJ2-1 | TRBV5-5 | ASSIRTGVTNNEQF
TRBJ2-5 | TRBV20-1 | SALGLAGGEETQY
TRBJ1-1 | TRBV6-1 | ASTLHSGRPAEAF
TRBJ2-2 | TRBV6-6 | ASSYSGGPSTGELF
TRBJ2-2 | TRBV2 | ASVGGTSRTGELF
TRBJ2-1 | TRBV7-8 | ASSFFLSASGSNEQF
TRBJ2-7 | TRBV11-2 | ASSLRQGDEQY
TRBJ1-5 | TRBV4-2 | ASSQGKGSGNQPQH
TRBJ1-5 | TRBV7-3 | ASSRISNQPQH
TRBJ1-2 | TRBV11-2 | ASSPSGGGPYGYT
TRBJ2-3 | TRBV5-8 | ASSFKRGRYTDTQY
TRBJ2-2 | TRBV10-1 | ASSAFGTGLGELF